This T cell receptor (beta chain) originates from a study of cytomegalovirus exposure and HLA in healthy donors. Overall study results and limits: Most TCRs appeared rarely, but some public TCRs recurred in many donors. An ancestry cluster, one associated with Asian ancestry, reportedly showed fewer N-insertions than the approximately 670-donor mean in a later analysis. Near-uniform donor sequencing depth was presumed by presence/absence analyses. DRB1 showed the most TCR associations and HLA-C the fewest in a later analysis, as rates varied by HLA locus.

About this clone itself: Its antigen is not identified.

The PCR had 60 Vbeta and 13 Jbeta primers. The table came from immunoSEQ multiplex PCR; TCRdb's copy has only in-frame clones and leaves some out. This table has roughly 110,000 clones, roughly 71% appearing once. The sequencing sample was made of PBMCs. This receptor was taken from a man aged 18 to 30 in good health and CMV-seropositive.

In nucleotides, the CDR3 is TGTGCCAGCAGCGCAACACAGGGGGCTAATGAAAAACTGTTTTTT. It yields the protein CASSATQGANEKLFF. J is TRBJ1-4 and V is TRBV9; 8 bases match TRBD1. The CDR3 loop spans 15 amino acids. V lost 3 bases, J lost 3 bases, and 4 bases stayed unmatched. The V gene's germline CDR1 is SGDLS and CDR2 YYNGEE.